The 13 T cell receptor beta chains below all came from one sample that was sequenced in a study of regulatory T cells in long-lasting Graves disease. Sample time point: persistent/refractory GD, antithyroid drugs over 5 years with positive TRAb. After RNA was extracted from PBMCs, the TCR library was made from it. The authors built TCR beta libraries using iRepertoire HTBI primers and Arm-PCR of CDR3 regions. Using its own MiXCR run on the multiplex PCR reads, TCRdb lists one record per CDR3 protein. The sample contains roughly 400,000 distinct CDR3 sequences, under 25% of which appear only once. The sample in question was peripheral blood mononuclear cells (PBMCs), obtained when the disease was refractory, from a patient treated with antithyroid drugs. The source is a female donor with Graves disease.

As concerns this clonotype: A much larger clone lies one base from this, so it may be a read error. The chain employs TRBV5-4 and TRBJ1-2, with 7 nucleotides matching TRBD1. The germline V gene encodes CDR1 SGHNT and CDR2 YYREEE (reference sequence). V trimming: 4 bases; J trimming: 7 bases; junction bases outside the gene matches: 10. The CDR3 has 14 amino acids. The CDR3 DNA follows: TGTGCCAGCAGCCCCTCAGACTGGACAGGTGGCTACACCTTC. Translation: CASSPSDWTGGYTF.

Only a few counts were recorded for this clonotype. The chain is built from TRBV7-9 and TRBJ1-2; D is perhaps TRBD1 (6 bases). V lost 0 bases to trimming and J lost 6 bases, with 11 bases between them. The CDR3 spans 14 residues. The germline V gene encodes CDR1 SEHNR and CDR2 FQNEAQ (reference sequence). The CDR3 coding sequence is TGTGCCAGCAGCTTAGCGGGAGCAGGGGATGGCTACACCTTC. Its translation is CASSLAGAGDGYTF.

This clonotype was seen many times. This chain's CDR3 is CASSVDGYGYTF. The DNA of the CDR3 is TGTGCCAGCAGCGTAGACGGATATGGCTACACCTTC. V usage is TRBV9 and J usage is TRBJ1-2; D is uncertain. Germline lookup yields CDR1 SGDLS and CDR2 YYNGEE. CDR3 length: 12 residues. V was trimmed by 0 bases and J by 5 bases, leaving 5 bases between them.

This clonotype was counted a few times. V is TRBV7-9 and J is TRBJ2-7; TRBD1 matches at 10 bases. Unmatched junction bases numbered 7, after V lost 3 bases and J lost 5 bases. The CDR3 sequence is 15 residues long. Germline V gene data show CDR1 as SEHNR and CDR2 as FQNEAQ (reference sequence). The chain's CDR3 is CASSFPGQGTDEQYF. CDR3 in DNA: TGTGCCAGCAGCTTCCCGGGACAGGGGACCGACGAGCAGTACTTC.

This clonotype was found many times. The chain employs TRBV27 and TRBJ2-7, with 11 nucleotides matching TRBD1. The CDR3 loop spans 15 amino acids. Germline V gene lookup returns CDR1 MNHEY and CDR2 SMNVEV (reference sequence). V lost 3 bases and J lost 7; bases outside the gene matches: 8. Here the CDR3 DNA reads TGTGCCAGCAGTTTTCGGGGACAGGGGGAGGGTGAGCAGTACTTC. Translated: CASSFRGQGEGEQYF.

The CDR3 loop reads CSVEAGAETQYF. CDR3 coding DNA: TGCAGCGTTGAGGCGGGGGCCGAGACCCAGTACTTC. The V call is TRBV29-1, the J call TRBJ2-5; D may be TRBD2 (7 bases). The CDR3 covers 12 residues. Germline V gene lookup returns CDR1 SQVTM and CDR2 ANQGSEA. V was clipped by 3 bases and J by 5 bases, with 10 bases between them.

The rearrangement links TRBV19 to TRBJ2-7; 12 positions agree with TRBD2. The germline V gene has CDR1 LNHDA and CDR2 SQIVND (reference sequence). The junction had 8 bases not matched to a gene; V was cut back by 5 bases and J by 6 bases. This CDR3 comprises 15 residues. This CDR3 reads CASSHRTSGKGEQYF. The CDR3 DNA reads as TGTGCCAGTAGTCATAGGACTAGCGGGAAAGGCGAGCAGTACTTC.

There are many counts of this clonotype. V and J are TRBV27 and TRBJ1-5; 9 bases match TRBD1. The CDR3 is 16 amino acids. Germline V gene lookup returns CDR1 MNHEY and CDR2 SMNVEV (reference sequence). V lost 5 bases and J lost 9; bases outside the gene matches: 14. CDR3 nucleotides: TGTGCCAGCAGTGAGACAGGGGGATGGCCTGGGCTGCCCCAGCATTTT. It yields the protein CASSETGGWPGLPQHF.

The CDR3 bases are TGTGCCAGCAGTTTAGGGGTTTACACAGATACGCAGTATTTT. As protein: CASSLGVYTDTQYF. This sequence joins TRBV28 and TRBJ2-3, with no clear D. Germline CDR1 MDHEN, CDR2 SYDVKM. The CDR3 runs to 14 residues. The V end was cut by 2 bases, the J end by 2 bases, with 8 bases between.

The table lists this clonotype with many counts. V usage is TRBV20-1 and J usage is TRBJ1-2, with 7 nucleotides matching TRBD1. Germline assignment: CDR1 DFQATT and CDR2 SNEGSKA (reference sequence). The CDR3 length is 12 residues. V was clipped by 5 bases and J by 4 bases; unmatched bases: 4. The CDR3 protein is CSAGGTVYGYTF. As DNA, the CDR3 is TGCAGTGCTGGCGGGACAGTCTATGGCTACACCTTC.

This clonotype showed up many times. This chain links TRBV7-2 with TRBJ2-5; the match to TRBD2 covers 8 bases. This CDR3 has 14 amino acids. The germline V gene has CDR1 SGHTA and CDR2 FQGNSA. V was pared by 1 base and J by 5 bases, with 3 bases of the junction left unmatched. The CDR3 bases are TGTGCCAGCAGCTTAGTCGGGGGGGGTGAGACCCAGTACTTC. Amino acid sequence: CASSLVGGGETQYF.

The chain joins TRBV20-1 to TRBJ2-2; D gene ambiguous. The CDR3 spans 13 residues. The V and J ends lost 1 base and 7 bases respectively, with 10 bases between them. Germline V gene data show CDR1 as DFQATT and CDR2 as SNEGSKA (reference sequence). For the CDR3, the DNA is TGCAGTGCTAGAGTCCGGGTTGGCGGGGAGCTGTTTTTT. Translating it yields CSARVRVGGELFF.

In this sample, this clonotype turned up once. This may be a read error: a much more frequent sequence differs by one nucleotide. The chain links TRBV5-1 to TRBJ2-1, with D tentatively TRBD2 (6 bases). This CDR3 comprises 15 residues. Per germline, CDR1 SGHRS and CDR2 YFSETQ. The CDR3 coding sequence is TGCGCCAGCAGCCTTAGCGGTAATTCCTACAATGAGCAGTCCTTC. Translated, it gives CASSLSGNSYNEQSF.